One sample yielded the 30 T cell receptor beta chains listed below, sequenced in a study of blood T cell repertoires in COVID-19. Repertoires were generated with immunoSEQ multiplex PCR, while TCRdb's copy carries only in-frame clones and drops some. The sample carries 450,000 to 500,000 clones, 70% to 90% recorded once. Sequencing used peripheral blood. The receptor set was obtained from a human donor in a cohort sampled during active COVID-19.

This chain connects TRBV5-1 to TRBJ1-1; weak D call: TRBD1 (5 bases). Germline V gene sequence: CDR1 SGHRS, CDR2 YFSETQ. The V end lost 5 bases, the J end lost 5 bases, and 25 bases lay between the germline ends. The CDR3 is 17 amino acids. The CDR3 here is CASSVGHRMGGGTEAFF. Here the CDR3 DNA reads TGCGCCAGCAGTGTGGGTCACAGGATGGGAGGCGGAACTGAAGCTTTCTTT.

The chain recombines TRBV12-3 or TRBV12-4 with TRBJ1-2; D possibly corresponds to TRBD1 (6 bases). Between the trimmed V and J ends, which lost 4 bases and 3 bases, there was a span of 6 bases. The CDR3 has 12 amino acids. DNA for the CDR3: TGTGCCAGCAGTTGGACAGACTATGGCTACACCTTC. This encodes CASSWTDYGYTF.

The chain employs TRBV24-1 and TRBJ2-1, with D unclear. CDR3 length equals 14 residues. V gave up 2 bases and J gave up 10 bases, with 14 bases separating them. The germline V gene has CDR1 KGHDR and CDR2 SFDVKD. The CDR3 reads CATSDSRLVAEQFF. The CDR3 region has the DNA TGTGCCACCAGTGATTCCCGACTTGTTGCAGAGCAGTTCTTC.

This clone was detected only once. The V gene is TRBV4-3, the J gene TRBJ1-1; D may be TRBD1 (5 bases). Trimming removed 0 bases from V and 5 bases from J, with 13 bases in between. The CDR3 is 15 amino acids. Germline V gene lookup returns CDR1 LGHNA and CDR2 YSLEER. The CDR3 coding sequence is TGCGCCAGCAGCCAAGATCACGGACGGGGGACTGAAGCTTTCTTT. Amino acid sequence: CASSQDHGRGTEAFF.

The CDR3 nucleotides read TGCAGCGTTCAGACGGGAGGGACTGAAGCTTTCTTT. Translating it yields CSVQTGGTEAFF. The rearrangement joins TRBV29-1 to TRBJ1-1; no reliable D call. The germline V gene has CDR1 SQVTM and CDR2 ANQGSEA. The CDR3 loop spans 12 amino acids. V dropped 5 bases and J dropped 5 bases, with 12 bases sitting between them. Together with reference TRBV29-1 and TRBJ1-1, the CDR3 gives the full variable domain: SAVISQKPSRDICQRGTSLTIQCQVDSQVTMMFWYRQQPGQSLTLIATANQGSEATYESGFVIDKFPISRPNLTFSTLTVSNMSPEDSSIYLCSVQTGGTEAFFGQGTRLTVV.

The V and J genes are TRBV4-1 and TRBJ1-1; perhaps TRBD1 as D (6 bases). Trimming stripped 4 bases from V and 1 base from J, with 16 bases between. Germline assignment: CDR1 MGHRA and CDR2 YSYEKL. The CDR3 totals 16 residues. In DNA, the CDR3 is TGCGCCAGCAGCCCAGGGCGGGCCAGGGGGAACACTGAAGCTTTCTTT. It is translated as CASSPGRARGNTEAFF.

The chain has TRBV25-1 and TRBJ1-1, with 10 bases matching TRBD1. Germline loops: CDR1 MGHDK, CDR2 SYGVNS. V lost 5 bases and J lost 12; bases outside the gene matches: 15. The CDR3 runs 15 residues. CDR3 in amino acids: CASSTYLDRGDSPFF. The CDR3 nucleotides are TGTGCCAGCAGTACCTACCTGGACAGGGGGGACTCTCCTTTCTTT.

The CDR3: CAWSLGAGGTETQYF. The CDR3 region has the DNA TGTGCCTGGAGTTTAGGAGCGGGAGGCACGGAGACCCAGTACTTC. The gene calls are TRBV30 and TRBJ2-5, with 9 bases matching TRBD2. The germline V gene has CDR1 GTSNPN and CDR2 SVGIG (reference sequence). There are 15 residues in the CDR3. The V segment lost 2 bases and the J segment 5 bases; nucleotides outside the gene matches: 9.

The rearrangement joins TRBV29-1 to TRBJ1-5; 7 bases match TRBD1. CDR3 length: 15 amino acids. Trimming at V came to 4 bases and at J to 2 bases, leaving 8 bases not matched to a gene. The germline CDR1 and CDR2 sequences are SQVTM and ANQGSEA. The CDR3 DNA sequence: TGCAGCGTTGTGGGTACAGGGGTAGGCAATCAGCCCCAGCATTTT. Translating it yields CSVVGTGVGNQPQHF.

This sequence joins TRBV19 and TRBJ1-5; 7 bases map to TRBD1. This CDR3 spans 14 amino acids. V lost 10 bases and J lost 5; bases outside the gene matches: 11. Germline lookup yields CDR1 LNHDA and CDR2 SQIVND (reference sequence). The CDR3 DNA is TGTGCCACCATGGGACAGAGCGCCGATCAGCCCCAGCATTTT. This codes for CATMGQSADQPQHF.

The V call is TRBV5-8, the J call TRBJ1-5, with a weak D call TRBD1 (6 bases). The germline V and J ends were trimmed by 7 bases and 2 bases, with 19 bases remaining between them. CDR1 and CDR2 (germline): SGHTS, YDEGEE. The CDR3 covers 16 residues. The CDR3 loop is CASGKQGMGGNQPQHF. DNA for the CDR3: TGTGCCAGCGGTAAACAGGGAATGGGGGGCAATCAGCCCCAGCATTTT.

The CDR3 is CASNLRQGEETQYF. CDR3 in DNA: TGTGCCAGCAATTTAAGACAGGGCGAAGAGACCCAGTACTTC. V is TRBV21-1 and J is TRBJ2-5; the DNA was not compared with TRBD1, the D call given in the table. TRBV21-1 is an annotated pseudogene. CDR3 length equals 14 residues.

This clone was recorded once. The rearrangement uses TRBV6-6 and TRBJ2-2; 9 nucleotides match TRBD2. Germline V gene sequence: CDR1 MNHNY, CDR2 SVGAGI (reference sequence). The CDR3 length is 14 residues. The ends lost 4 bases at V and 7 bases at J; junction bases unmatched: 4. Here the CDR3 reads CASSFSGSVGELFF. The CDR3 region has the DNA TGTGCCAGCAGTTTTAGCGGGAGTGTCGGGGAGCTGTTTTTT.

The chain joins TRBV7-9 to TRBJ2-7; 8 bases fit TRBD1. This CDR3 comprises 15 residues. Per germline, CDR1 SEHNR and CDR2 FQNEAQ (reference sequence). V lost 6 bases, J lost 3 bases, and 10 bases stayed unmatched. DNA for the CDR3: TGTGCCAGCAGTCCTCCACGGACAGGGAACTACGAGCAGTACTTC. Translating gives CASSPPRTGNYEQYF. Full variable domain (remainder filled in from reference TRBV7-9 and TRBJ2-7): DTGVSQNPRHKITKRGQNVTFRCDPISEHNRLYWYRQTLGQGPEFLTYFQNEAQLEKSRLLSDRFSAERPKGSFSTLEIQRTEQGDSAMYLCASSPPRTGNYEQYFGPGTRLTVT.

The chain uses TRBV6-6 and TRBJ2-7; 11 bases fit TRBD1. This CDR3 spans 12 amino acids. Germline V gene sequence: CDR1 MNHNY, CDR2 SVGAGI (reference sequence). V gave up 2 bases and J gave up 12 bases; unmatched junction bases: 3. The CDR3 reads CASSYPGTGGYF. The CDR3 nucleotides read TGTGCCAGCAGTTACCCGGGGACAGGGGGGTACTTC.

CDR3 loop: CASSLVAGVRGPSYEQYF. CDR3 in DNA: TGCGCCAGCAGCTTGGTAGCGGGAGTGAGGGGGCCTTCTTACGAGCAGTACTTC. The chain uses TRBV5-1 and TRBJ2-7; 9 bases agree with TRBD2. Trimming took 0 bases from V and 4 from J; bases not matched to a gene: 14. This CDR3 region has 18 residues. The germline CDR1 and CDR2 sequences are SGHRS and YFSETQ.

The J gene is TRBJ2-7, the V gene TRBV7-2; perhaps TRBD2 as D (6 bases). The CDR3 has 13 amino acids. CDR1 and CDR2 from the germline V gene are SGHTA and FQGNSA. Deletions cut 8 bases from V and 3 bases from J, with 14 bases between. CDR3 sequence reads: CASGRQSSYEQYF. The CDR3, as DNA: TGTGCCAGCGGGAGGCAAAGCAGCTACGAGCAGTACTTC.

The chain has TRBV7-3 and TRBJ2-3, with 7 positions matching TRBD1. Germline V lookup: CDR1 SGHTA, CDR2 FQGTGA. This CDR3 is 14 amino acids long. With V trimmed by 4 bases and J by 8 bases, 9 bases remained unmatched. The CDR3 region has the DNA TGTGCCAGCAGCTACCCGGGGACAGCTCCTACGCAGTATTTT. Translated: CASSYPGTAPTQYF.

The rearrangement joins TRBV6-5 to TRBJ2-7; 7 bases are shared with TRBD2. This CDR3 is 14 amino acids long. Germline CDR1 and CDR2: MNHEY and SVGAGI. J lost 3 bases, V lost 2 bases, and 4 bases had no gene match. CDR3 bases: TGTGCCAGCAGTTACAGGACGGGGGGCTACGAGCAGTACTTC. This encodes CASSYRTGGYEQYF.

The chain joins TRBV11-2 to TRBJ2-5; no definite D call. Per the germline V gene, CDR1 is SGHAT and CDR2 is FQNNGV. The CDR3 loop spans 14 amino acids. Trimming took off 0 bases at V and 4 bases at J, with 9 bases between the two ends. The CDR3 sequence: CASSLEFLPETQYF. The CDR3, as DNA: TGTGCCAGCAGCTTAGAATTCCTCCCAGAGACCCAGTACTTC. The variable domain in full, completed from reference TRBV11-2 and TRBJ2-5, reads EAGVAQSPRYKIIEKRQSVAFWCNPISGHATLYWYQQILGQGPKLLIQFQNNGVVDDSQLPKDRFSAERLKGVDSTLKIQPAKLEDSAVYLCASSLEFLPETQYFGPGTRLLVL.

The chain joins TRBV19 to TRBJ1-2; TRBD1 matches at 7 bases. Germline V lookup: CDR1 LNHDA, CDR2 SQIVND (reference sequence). This CDR3 spans 15 amino acids. V lost 7 bases, J lost 4 bases, and 12 bases stayed unmatched. CDR3 amino acids: CASTLQGQPFYGYTF. In DNA form, the CDR3 reads TGTGCCAGTACCCTACAGGGGCAGCCATTCTATGGCTACACCTTC.

The chain employs TRBV4-3 and TRBJ1-1; D remains ambiguous. The CDR3 loop spans 14 amino acids. Germline assignment: CDR1 LGHNA and CDR2 YSLEER. The V gene lost 0 bases and the J gene lost 5 bases, with 10 bases spanning the gap. CDR3 bases: TGCGCCAGCAGCCAAGACCCTCGGCGGACTGAAGCTTTCTTT. Protein sequence: CASSQDPRRTEAFF.

V usage is TRBV28 and J usage is TRBJ2-2, with 7 nucleotides matching TRBD2. Losses at the gene ends were 7 bases for V and 7 bases for J; bases not matched to a gene: 18. There are 17 residues in the CDR3. Germline V gene lookup returns CDR1 MDHEN and CDR2 SYDVKM. CDR3 sequence: CASNKSLRGGSRGELFF. The CDR3 DNA reads as TGTGCCAGCAACAAATCCCTCCGGGGCGGGAGCCGCGGGGAGCTGTTTTTT.

This rearrangement joins TRBV5-4 to TRBJ2-3, with a tentative D call TRBD1 (6 bases). V lost 0 bases and J 0 bases, leaving 14 bases between the germline ends. The CDR3 runs 17 residues. Germline CDR1 reads SGHNT; CDR2 reads YYREEE (reference sequence). The chain's CDR3 is CASSLGWGRTSTDTQYF. In DNA, the CDR3 is TGTGCCAGCAGCTTGGGTTGGGGGCGGACTAGCACAGATACGCAGTATTTT.

The chain combines TRBV18 with TRBJ2-1, with D perhaps TRBD1 (6 bases). V was clipped by 1 base and J by 2 bases, with 9 bases between them. Germline assignment: CDR1 KGHSH and CDR2 LQKENI. The CDR3 is 15 residues long. The CDR3 nucleotides read TGTGCCAGCTCACCACGACAGGATCCCTACAATGAGCAGTTCTTC. Protein product: CASSPRQDPYNEQFF.

This chain joins TRBV4-2 and TRBJ2-3; 7 positions match TRBD2. V lost 3 bases and J lost 0; bases outside the gene matches: 6. Germline V gene lookup returns CDR1 LGHNA and CDR2 YNFKEQ. The CDR3 contains 16 residues. The CDR3 DNA reads as TGTGCCAGCAGCCAGGCCGGCGGGAGAAGCACAGATACGCAGTATTTT. It specifies CASSQAGGRSTDTQYF.

The V and J genes are TRBV5-4 and TRBJ2-7; possible D gene TRBD2, 6 bases. V was trimmed by 7 bases and J by 5 bases, leaving 10 bases between them. This CDR3 is built from 11 residues. Germline loops: CDR1 SGHNT, CDR2 YYREEE (reference sequence). CDR3 sequence reads: CASSGGDEQYF. The DNA of the CDR3 is TGTGCCAGCTCCGGAGGGGACGAGCAGTACTTC.

The J gene is TRBJ2-3, the V gene TRBV5-1, with D possibly TRBD2 on 5 matching bases. Germline V gene sequence: CDR1 SGHRS, CDR2 YFSETQ. This CDR3 region has 15 residues. The ends were cut back, 0 bases at V and 2 bases at J, with 10 bases in the middle. The CDR3 loop is CASSLDSDYTDTQYF. As DNA, the CDR3 is TGCGCCAGCAGCTTGGACAGCGACTACACAGATACGCAGTATTTT. Together with reference TRBV5-1 and TRBJ2-3, the CDR3 gives the full variable domain: KAGVTQTPRYLIKTRGQQVTLSCSPISGHRSVSWYQQTPGQGLQFLFEYFSETQRNKGNFPGRFSGRQFSNSRSEMNVSTLELGDSALYLCASSLDSDYTDTQYFGPGTRLTVL.

The V call is TRBV28, the J call TRBJ1-6; 8 bases map to TRBD1. V dropped 2 bases and J dropped 8; count of bases not matched to a gene: 5. This CDR3 region has 15 residues. Germline V gene lookup returns CDR1 MDHEN and CDR2 SYDVKM. The CDR3 loop reads CASSLGGTGYSPLHF. Written as DNA, the CDR3 is TGTGCCAGCAGTTTAGGTGGGACAGGTTATTCACCCCTCCACTTT.

The J gene is TRBJ2-7, the V gene TRBV7-8; tentatively, D is TRBD1 (6 bases). In germline, CDR1 is SGHVS, CDR2 FQNEAQ. Trimming pared 5 bases from V and 0 bases from J, leaving 11 bases between. The CDR3 contains 14 residues. CDR3 sequence: CASSKPTGSYEQYF. CDR3 DNA sequence: TGTGCCAGCAGCAAACCGACAGGCTCCTACGAGCAGTACTTC.